Listed below are T cell receptor beta chains from one sample, sequenced in a study of blood T cells in healthy people across ages. TCRdb recomputed calls from the 5' RACE reads with MiXCR, one row per CDR3 protein. This table has approximately 690,000 distinct CDR3 sequences, around 41% appearing once. Sequenced: blood. Every receptor here comes from a man older than 75 in good health. Both conserved end residues are part of each CDR3. The order of the fields is clone size, V gene, J gene, D gene, CDR3 DNA, CDR3 protein. The D gene is left open where the match is weak. Size values are once, few and many counts, or a class for expanded clones, and some rows have none.

abundance: few
v_gene: TRBV3-1
j_gene: TRBJ2-7
d_gene: TRBD1
CDR3nt: TGTGCCAGCAGTTCGGGACAGGGGGTCTACGAGCAGTACTTC
CDR3aa: CASSSGQGVYEQYF

abundance: NA
v_gene: TRBV2
j_gene: TRBJ2-7
d_gene: NA
CDR3nt: TGTGCCAGCAGAAGAGGGCAGACCACCTACGAGCAGTACTTC
CDR3aa: CASRRGQTTYEQYF

abundance: NA
v_gene: TRBV20-1
j_gene: TRBJ2-1
d_gene: TRBD2
CDR3nt: TGCAGTGCTCTTGCACTAGCGGAGAGCTCCTACAATGAGCAGTTCTTC
CDR3aa: CSALALAESSYNEQFF

abundance: NA
v_gene: TRBV5-1
j_gene: TRBJ2-1
d_gene: TRBD2
CDR3nt: TGCGCCAGCAGCTCCTGGGGTAAGACTAGCGGCAATGAGCAGTTCTTC
CDR3aa: CASSSWGKTSGNEQFF

abundance: few
v_gene: TRBV7-2
j_gene: TRBJ2-7
d_gene: NA
CDR3nt: TGTGCCAGCAGCTTACCAAACAGGGTCGGCTACGAGCAGTACTTC
CDR3aa: CASSLPNRVGYEQYF

abundance: many
v_gene: TRBV4-3
j_gene: TRBJ2-7
d_gene: TRBD2
CDR3nt: TGCGCCAGCAGCCAAGGACTAGCGCAAGCCTACAATGAGCAGTACTTC
CDR3aa: CASSQGLAQAYNEQYF

abundance: NA
v_gene: TRBV27
j_gene: TRBJ2-5
d_gene: NA
CDR3nt: TGTGCCAGCAGCCTGACTTGGAGCAATGAGCAGTACTTC
CDR3aa: CASSLTWSNEQYF

abundance: NA
v_gene: TRBV6-1
j_gene: TRBJ2-4
d_gene: NA
CDR3nt: TGTGCCAGCAGTGAAGCGGCCGGGTATGGGGACATTCAGTACTTC
CDR3aa: CASSEAAGYGDIQYF

abundance: few
v_gene: TRBV10-2
j_gene: TRBJ2-1
d_gene: TRBD2
CDR3nt: TGCGCCAGCAGGACGACTAGCGGGAGGTCCTACAATGAGCAGTTCTTC
CDR3aa: CASRTTSGRSYNEQFF

abundance: NA
v_gene: TRBV9
j_gene: TRBJ2-1
d_gene: TRBD2
CDR3nt: TGTGCCAGCAGCGTAGATACCGGACTAGCCATAGGTGAGCAGTTCTTC
CDR3aa: CASSVDTGLAIGEQFF

abundance: NA
v_gene: TRBV5-1
j_gene: TRBJ2-1
d_gene: TRBD2
CDR3nt: TGCGCCAGCAGCTTGCCGGAAGGGACTAGCGGGGGTTCCTACAATGAGCAGTTCTTC
CDR3aa: CASSLPEGTSGGSYNEQFF

abundance: few
v_gene: TRBV3-1
j_gene: TRBJ2-1
d_gene: NA
CDR3nt: TGTGCCAGCAGCCCCGGGACCAGAACGAATGAGCAGTTCTTC
CDR3aa: CASSPGTRTNEQFF

abundance: many
v_gene: TRBV29-1
j_gene: TRBJ2-1
d_gene: TRBD2
CDR3nt: TGCAGCGTTGGGACTAGCGGGAGGGCCTCCTACAATGAGCAGTTCTTC
CDR3aa: CSVGTSGRASYNEQFF